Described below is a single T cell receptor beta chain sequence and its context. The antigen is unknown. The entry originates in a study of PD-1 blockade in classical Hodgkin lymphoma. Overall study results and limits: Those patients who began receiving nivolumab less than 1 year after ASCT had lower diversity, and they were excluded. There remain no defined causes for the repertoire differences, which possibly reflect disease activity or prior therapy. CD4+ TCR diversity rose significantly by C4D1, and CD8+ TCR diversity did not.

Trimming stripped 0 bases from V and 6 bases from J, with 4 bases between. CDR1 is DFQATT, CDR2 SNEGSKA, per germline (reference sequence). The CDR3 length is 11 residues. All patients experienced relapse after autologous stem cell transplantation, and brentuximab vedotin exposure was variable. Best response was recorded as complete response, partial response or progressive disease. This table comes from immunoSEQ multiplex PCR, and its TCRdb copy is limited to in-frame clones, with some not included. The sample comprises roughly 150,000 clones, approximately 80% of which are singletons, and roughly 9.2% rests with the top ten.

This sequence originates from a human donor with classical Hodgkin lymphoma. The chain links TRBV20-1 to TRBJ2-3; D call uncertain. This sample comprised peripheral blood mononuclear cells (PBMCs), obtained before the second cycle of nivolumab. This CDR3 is CSARDYDTQYF. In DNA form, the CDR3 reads TGCAGTGCTAGAGATTACGATACGCAGTATTTT.